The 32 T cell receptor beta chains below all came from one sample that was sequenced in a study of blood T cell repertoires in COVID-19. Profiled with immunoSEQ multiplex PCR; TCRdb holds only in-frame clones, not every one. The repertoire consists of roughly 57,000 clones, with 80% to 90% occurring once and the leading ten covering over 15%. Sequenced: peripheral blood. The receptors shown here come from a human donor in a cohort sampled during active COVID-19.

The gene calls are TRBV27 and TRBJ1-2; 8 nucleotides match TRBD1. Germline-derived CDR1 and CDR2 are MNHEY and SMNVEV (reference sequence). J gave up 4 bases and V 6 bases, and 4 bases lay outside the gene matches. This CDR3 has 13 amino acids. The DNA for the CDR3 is TGTGCCAGCAGCCCAGACAGGGGCTATGGCTACACCTTC. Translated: CASSPDRGYGYTF.

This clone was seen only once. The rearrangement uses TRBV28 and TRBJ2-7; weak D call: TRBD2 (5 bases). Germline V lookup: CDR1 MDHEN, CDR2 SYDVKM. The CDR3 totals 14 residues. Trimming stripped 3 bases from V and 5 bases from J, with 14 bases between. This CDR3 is CASSFTGWVDEQYF. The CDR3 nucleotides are TGTGCCAGCAGTTTTACGGGGTGGGTCGACGAGCAGTACTTC. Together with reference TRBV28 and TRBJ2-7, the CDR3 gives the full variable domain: DVKVTQSSRYLVKRTGEKVFLECVQDMDHENMFWYRQDPGLGLRLIYFSYDVKMKEKGDIPEGYSVSREKKERFSLILESASTNQTSMYLCASSFTGWVDEQYFGPGTRLTVT.

CDR3 bases: TGTGCCAGCAGCTTAGGGGCTAGCGGGGGGCGGTACCAAGAGACCCAGTACTTC. Its translation: CASSLGASGGRYQETQYF. The chain uses TRBV11-2 and TRBJ2-7, with 11 bases fitting TRBD2. Judging by the DNA end, TRBJ2-5 fits better; the J call may be wrong. The germline V gene has CDR1 SGHAT and CDR2 FQNNGV. This CDR3 is built from 18 residues.

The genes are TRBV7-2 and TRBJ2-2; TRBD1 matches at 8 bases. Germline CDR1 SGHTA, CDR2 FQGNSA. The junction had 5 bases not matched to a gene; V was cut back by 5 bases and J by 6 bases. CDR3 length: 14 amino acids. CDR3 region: CASSKQGGAGELFF. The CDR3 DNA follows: TGTGCCAGCAGCAAACAGGGGGGAGCCGGGGAGCTGTTTTTT.

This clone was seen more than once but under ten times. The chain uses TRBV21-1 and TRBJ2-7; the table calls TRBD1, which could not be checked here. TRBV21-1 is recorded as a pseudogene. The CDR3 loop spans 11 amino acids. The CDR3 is CAARGAYEQYF. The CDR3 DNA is TGTGCCGCCAGGGGCGCCTACGAGCAGTACTTC.

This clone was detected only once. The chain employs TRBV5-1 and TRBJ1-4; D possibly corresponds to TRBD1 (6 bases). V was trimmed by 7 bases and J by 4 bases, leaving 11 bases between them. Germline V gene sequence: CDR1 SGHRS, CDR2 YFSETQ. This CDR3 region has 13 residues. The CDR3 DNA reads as TGCGCCAGCGGCCAGGGGAGTAATGAAAAACTGTTTTTT. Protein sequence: CASGQGSNEKLFF.

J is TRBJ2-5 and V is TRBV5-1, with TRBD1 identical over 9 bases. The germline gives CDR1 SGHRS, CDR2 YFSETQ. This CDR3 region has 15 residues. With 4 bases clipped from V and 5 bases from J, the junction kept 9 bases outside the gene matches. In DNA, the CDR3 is TGCGCCAGCAGCCTAGGGGACAGGGTAGGGGAGACCCAGTACTTC. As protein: CASSLGDRVGETQYF.

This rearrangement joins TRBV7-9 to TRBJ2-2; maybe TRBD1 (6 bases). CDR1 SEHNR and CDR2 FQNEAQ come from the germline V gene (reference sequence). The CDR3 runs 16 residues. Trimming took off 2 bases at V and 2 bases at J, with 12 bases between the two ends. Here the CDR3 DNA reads TGTGCCAGCAGCTTAAAGGGCAGGGGAAACACCGGGGAGCTGTTTTTT. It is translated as CASSLKGRGNTGELFF.

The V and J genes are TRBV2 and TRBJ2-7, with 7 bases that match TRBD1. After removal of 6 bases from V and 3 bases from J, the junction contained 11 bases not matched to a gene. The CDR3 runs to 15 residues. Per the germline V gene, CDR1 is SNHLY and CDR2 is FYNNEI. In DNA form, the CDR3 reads TGTGCCAGCAGGAGGCCCGGGACAGATATCTACGAGCAGTACTTC. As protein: CASRRPGTDIYEQYF.

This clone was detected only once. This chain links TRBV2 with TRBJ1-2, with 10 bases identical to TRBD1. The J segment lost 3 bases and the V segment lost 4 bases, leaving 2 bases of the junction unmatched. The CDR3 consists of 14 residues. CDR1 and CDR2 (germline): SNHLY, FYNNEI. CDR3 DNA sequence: TGTGCCAGCAGTGGACAGGGGGCGGACTATGGCTACACCTTC. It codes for CASSGQGADYGYTF.

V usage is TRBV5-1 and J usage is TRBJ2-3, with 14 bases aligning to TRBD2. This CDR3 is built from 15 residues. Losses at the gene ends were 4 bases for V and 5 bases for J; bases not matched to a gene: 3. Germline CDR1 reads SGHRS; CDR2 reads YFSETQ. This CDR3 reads CASSPGLAGGDTQYF. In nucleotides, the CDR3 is TGCGCCAGCAGCCCCGGACTAGCGGGGGGAGATACGCAGTATTTT. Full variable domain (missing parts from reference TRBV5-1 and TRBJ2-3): KAGVTQTPRYLIKTRGQQVTLSCSPISGHRSVSWYQQTPGQGLQFLFEYFSETQRNKGNFPGRFSGRQFSNSRSEMNVSTLELGDSALYLCASSPGLAGGDTQYFGPGTRLTVL.

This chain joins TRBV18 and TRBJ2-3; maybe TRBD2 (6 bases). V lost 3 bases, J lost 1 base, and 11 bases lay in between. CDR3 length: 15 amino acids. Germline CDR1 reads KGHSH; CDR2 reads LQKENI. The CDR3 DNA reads TGTGCCAGCTCACCGCCGGGACTGGGCACAGATACGCAGTATTTT. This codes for CASSPPGLGTDTQYF.

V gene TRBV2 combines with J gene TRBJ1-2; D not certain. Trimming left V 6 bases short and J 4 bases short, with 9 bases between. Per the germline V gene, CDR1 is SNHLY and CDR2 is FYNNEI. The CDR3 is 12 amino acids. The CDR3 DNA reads TGTGCCAGCAGCACAGAGACCTATGGCTACACCTTC. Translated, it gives CASSTETYGYTF.

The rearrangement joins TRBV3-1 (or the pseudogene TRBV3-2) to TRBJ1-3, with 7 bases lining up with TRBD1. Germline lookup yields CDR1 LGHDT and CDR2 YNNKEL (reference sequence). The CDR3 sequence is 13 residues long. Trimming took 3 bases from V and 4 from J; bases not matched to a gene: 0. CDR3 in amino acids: CASSQGQGNTIYF. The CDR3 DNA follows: TGTGCCAGCAGCCAGGGACAGGGAAACACCATATATTTT.

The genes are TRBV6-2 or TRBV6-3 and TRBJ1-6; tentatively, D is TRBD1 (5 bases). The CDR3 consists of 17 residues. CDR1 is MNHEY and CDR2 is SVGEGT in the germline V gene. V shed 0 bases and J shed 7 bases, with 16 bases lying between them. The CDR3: CASSYSGWGLSNSPLHF. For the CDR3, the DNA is TGTGCCAGCAGTTACTCGGGATGGGGACTTTCGAATTCACCCCTCCACTTT.

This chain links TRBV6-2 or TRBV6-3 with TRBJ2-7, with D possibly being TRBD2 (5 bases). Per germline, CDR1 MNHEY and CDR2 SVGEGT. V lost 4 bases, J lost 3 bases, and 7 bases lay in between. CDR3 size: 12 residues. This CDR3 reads CASSWEIYEQYF. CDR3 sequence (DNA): TGTGCCAGCAGTTGGGAGATCTACGAGCAGTACTTC.

CDR3 sequence reads: CASSFNGGVSGNTIYF. The CDR3 DNA is TGTGCCAGCAGCTTTAATGGTGGAGTCTCTGGAAACACCATATATTTT. The chain couples TRBV13 to TRBJ1-3; no clear D gene. Trimming shortened V by 3 bases and J by 0 bases, and 12 bases separated the two germline ends. There are 16 residues in the CDR3. Germline V gene lookup returns CDR1 PRHDT and CDR2 FYEKMQ (reference sequence).

The CDR3 DNA reads TGTGCCAGCTCGACCGCGGGACGGCCGAACTATGGCTACACCTTC. Encoded protein: CASSTAGRPNYGYTF. The chain recombines TRBV18 with TRBJ1-2; tentatively, D is TRBD1 (5 bases). Germline V gene lookup returns CDR1 KGHSH and CDR2 LQKENI. V was pared by 6 bases and J by 2 bases, with 16 bases between. This CDR3 spans 15 amino acids.

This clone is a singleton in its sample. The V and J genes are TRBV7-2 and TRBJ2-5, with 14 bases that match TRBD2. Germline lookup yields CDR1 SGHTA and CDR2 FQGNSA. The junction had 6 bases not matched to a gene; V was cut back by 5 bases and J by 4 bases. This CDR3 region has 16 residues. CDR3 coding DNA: TGTGCCAGCAGCGAACGACTAGCGGGGGGGGTAGAGACCCAGTACTTC. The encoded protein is CASSERLAGGVETQYF.

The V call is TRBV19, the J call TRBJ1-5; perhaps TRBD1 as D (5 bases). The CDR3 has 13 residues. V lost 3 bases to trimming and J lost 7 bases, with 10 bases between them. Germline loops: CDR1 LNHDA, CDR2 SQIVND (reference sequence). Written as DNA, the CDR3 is TGTGCCAGTAGTATCCAGGGTGGGCAGCCCCAGCATTTT. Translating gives CASSIQGGQPQHF.

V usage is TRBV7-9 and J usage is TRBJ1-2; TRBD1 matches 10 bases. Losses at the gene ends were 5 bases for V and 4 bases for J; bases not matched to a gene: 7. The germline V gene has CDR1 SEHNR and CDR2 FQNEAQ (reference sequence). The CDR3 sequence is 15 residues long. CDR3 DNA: TGTGCCAGCAGCCCCCCGACAGGGGGCAGCTATGGCTACACCTTC. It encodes CASSPPTGGSYGYTF.

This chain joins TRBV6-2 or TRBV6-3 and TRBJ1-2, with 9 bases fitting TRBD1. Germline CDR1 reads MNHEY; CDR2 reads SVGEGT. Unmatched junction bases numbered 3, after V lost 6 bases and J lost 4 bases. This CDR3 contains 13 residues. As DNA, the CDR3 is TGTGCCAGCAGCCACAGGGGGCCCTATGGCTACACCTTC. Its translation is CASSHRGPYGYTF.

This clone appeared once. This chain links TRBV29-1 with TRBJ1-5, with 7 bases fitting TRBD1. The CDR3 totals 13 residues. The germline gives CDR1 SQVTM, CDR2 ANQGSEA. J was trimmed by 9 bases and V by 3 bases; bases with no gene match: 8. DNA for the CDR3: TGCAGCGTTGAGTATACAGGGGTAGGGCCCCAGCATTTT. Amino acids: CSVEYTGVGPQHF.

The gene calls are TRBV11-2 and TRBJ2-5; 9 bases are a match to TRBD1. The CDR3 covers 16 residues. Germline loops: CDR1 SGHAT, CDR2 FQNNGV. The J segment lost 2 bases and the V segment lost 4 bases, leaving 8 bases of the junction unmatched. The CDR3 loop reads CASSYRTGEFQETQYF. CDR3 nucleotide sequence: TGTGCCAGCAGCTACCGGACAGGGGAGTTTCAAGAGACCCAGTACTTC.

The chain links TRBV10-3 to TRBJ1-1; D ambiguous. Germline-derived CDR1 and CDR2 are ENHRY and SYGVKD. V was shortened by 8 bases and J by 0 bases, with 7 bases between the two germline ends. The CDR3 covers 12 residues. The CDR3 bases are TGTGCCATCGCCTCAGTGAACACTGAAGCTTTCTTT. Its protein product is CAIASVNTEAFF.

CDR3 DNA: TGCGCCAGCGGGGAGGTCCCCGGGGAGCTGTTTTTT. This gives the protein CASGEVPGELFF. V usage is TRBV4-1 and J usage is TRBJ2-2; a possible D gene is TRBD2 (6 bases). The V gene lost 8 bases and the J gene lost 6 bases, with 10 bases spanning the gap. The CDR3 has 12 residues. The germline V gene has CDR1 MGHRA and CDR2 YSYEKL.

The CDR3 DNA reads TGCGCCAGCAGCTTCCAAGAACAGGGGGAGACCCAGTACTTC. Protein sequence: CASSFQEQGETQYF. The chain carries TRBV5-1 and TRBJ2-5; TRBD1 matches at 7 bases. V was clipped by 2 bases and J by 5 bases; unmatched bases: 6. CDR1 is SGHRS, CDR2 YFSETQ, per germline. This CDR3 is 14 amino acids long.

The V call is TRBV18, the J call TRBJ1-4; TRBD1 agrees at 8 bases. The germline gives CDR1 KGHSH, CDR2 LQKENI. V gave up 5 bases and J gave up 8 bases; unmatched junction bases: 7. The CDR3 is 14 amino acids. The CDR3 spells CASSAGGDREKLFF. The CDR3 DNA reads TGTGCCAGCTCAGCAGGGGGCGATAGAGAAAAACTGTTTTTT.

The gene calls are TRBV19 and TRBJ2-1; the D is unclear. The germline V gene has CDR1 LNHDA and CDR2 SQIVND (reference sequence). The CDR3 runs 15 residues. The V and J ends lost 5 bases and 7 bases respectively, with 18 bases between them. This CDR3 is CASSPTIPPGNEQFF. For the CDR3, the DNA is TGTGCCAGTAGTCCTACTATCCCCCCCGGGAATGAGCAGTTCTTC.

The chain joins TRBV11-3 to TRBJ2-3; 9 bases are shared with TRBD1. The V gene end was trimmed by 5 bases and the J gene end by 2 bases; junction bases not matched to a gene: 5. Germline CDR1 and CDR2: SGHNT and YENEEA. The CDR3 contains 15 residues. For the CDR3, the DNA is TGTGCCAGCAGCCGCGGGGACAGGGACACAGATACGCAGTATTTT. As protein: CASSRGDRDTDTQYF.

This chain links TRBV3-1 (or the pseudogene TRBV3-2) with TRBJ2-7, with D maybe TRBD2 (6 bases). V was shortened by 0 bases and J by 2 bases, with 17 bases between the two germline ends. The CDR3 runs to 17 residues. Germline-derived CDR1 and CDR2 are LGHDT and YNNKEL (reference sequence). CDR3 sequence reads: CASSQDSGLANPYEQYF. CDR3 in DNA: TGTGCCAGCAGCCAAGACAGTGGGCTAGCGAACCCCTACGAGCAGTACTTC.

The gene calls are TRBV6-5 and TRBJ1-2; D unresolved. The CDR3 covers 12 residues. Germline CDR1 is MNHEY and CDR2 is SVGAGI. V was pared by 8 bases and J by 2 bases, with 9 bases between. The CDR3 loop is CASHTVNYGYTF. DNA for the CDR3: TGTGCCAGCCATACGGTGAACTATGGCTACACCTTC.